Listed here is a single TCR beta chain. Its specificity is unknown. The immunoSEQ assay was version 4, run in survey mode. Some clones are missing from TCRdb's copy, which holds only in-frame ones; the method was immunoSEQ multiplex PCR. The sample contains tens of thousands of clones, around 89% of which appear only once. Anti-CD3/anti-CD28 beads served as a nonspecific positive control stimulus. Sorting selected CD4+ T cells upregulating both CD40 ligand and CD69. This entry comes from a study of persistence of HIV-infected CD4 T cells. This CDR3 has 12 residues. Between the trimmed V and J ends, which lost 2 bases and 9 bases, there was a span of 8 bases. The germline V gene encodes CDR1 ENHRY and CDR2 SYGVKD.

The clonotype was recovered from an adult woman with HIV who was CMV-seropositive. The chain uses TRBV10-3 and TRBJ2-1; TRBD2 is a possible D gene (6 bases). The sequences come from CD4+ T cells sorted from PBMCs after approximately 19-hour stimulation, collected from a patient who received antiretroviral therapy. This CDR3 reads CAISEMGGEQFF. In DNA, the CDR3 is TGTGCCATCAGTGAGATGGGGGGTGAGCAGTTCTTC.